These 21 T cell receptor beta chains came from one sample sequenced in a study of blood T cell repertoires in COVID-19. Using immunoSEQ multiplex PCR, the repertoire was profiled, and TCRdb retains in-frame clones only, with some absent. The sample shows roughly 180,000 clones, approximately 79% of them seen only once. Sequencing used peripheral blood. The receptors were sampled from a man in his fifties or sixties with active or convalescent COVID-19.

This clone was detected a few times. The chain carries TRBV24-1 and TRBJ2-7; 10 bases are shared with TRBD2. This CDR3 has 15 amino acids. Losses at the gene ends were 4 bases for V and 6 bases for J; bases not matched to a gene: 8. CDR1 is KGHDR and CDR2 is SFDVKD in the germline V gene. The CDR3 nucleotides read TGTGCCACCAGTGACCCCCAAGCGGGAGGGGGCGAGCAGTACTTC. It encodes CATSDPQAGGGEQYF.

The CDR3 DNA follows: TGTGCCAGCAGCCGGAGCTCCTACAATGAGCAGTTCTTC. Its protein is CASSRSSYNEQFF. The rearrangement joins TRBV7-7 to TRBJ2-1, with unresolved D. This CDR3 is 13 amino acids long. Trimming shortened V by 5 bases and J by 0 bases, and 5 bases separated the two germline ends. Germline CDR1 SSHAT, CDR2 FNYEAQ (reference sequence).

The chain carries TRBV29-1 and TRBJ1-4; D is possibly TRBD1 (5 bases). The CDR3 covers 13 residues. V lost 4 bases to trimming and J lost 3 bases, with 9 bases between them. Germline CDR1 SQVTM, CDR2 ANQGSEA. CDR3 region: CSVAGSPNEKLFF. The DNA of the CDR3 is TGCAGCGTTGCAGGGTCCCCTAATGAAAAACTGTTTTTT.

This chain connects TRBV19 to TRBJ2-1; D may be TRBD2 (5 bases). Trimming pared 7 bases from V and 8 bases from J, leaving 15 bases between. This CDR3 comprises 13 residues. Germline CDR1 LNHDA, CDR2 SQIVND (reference sequence). This CDR3 is CASTSEGPDEQFF. In DNA form, the CDR3 reads TGTGCCAGTACGTCCGAGGGCCCCGATGAGCAGTTCTTC.

The chain uses TRBV28 and TRBJ2-1, with 11 bases that match TRBD2. V was pared by 7 bases and J by 9 bases, with 11 bases of the junction left unmatched. Looked up from germline, CDR1 is MDHEN and CDR2 is SYDVKM. The CDR3 loop spans 15 amino acids. CDR3 sequence reads: CASIAGTSGGVEQFF. CDR3 DNA: TGTGCCAGCATTGCCGGGACTAGCGGAGGGGTTGAGCAGTTCTTC. Using reference TRBV28 and TRBJ2-1 for the parts outside the CDR3, the full variable domain is DVKVTQSSRYLVKRTGEKVFLECVQDMDHENMFWYRQDPGLGLRLIYFSYDVKMKEKGDIPEGYSVSREKKERFSLILESASTNQTSMYLCASIAGTSGGVEQFFGPGTRLTVL.

In this sample, this clone turned up a few times. The chain is built from TRBV6-4 and TRBJ2-1, with D possibly TRBD2 on 6 matching bases. Germline V gene lookup returns CDR1 MRHNA and CDR2 SNTAGT. The V and J ends lost 8 bases and 4 bases respectively, with 12 bases between them. The CDR3 is 13 residues long. CDR3 protein: CASGAGLYNEQFF. As DNA, the CDR3 is TGTGCCAGCGGTGCGGGGTTATACAATGAGCAGTTCTTC.

The V gene is TRBV28, the J gene TRBJ2-7; no firm D call. The V gene lost 5 bases and the J gene lost 1 base, with 9 bases spanning the gap. This CDR3 region has 13 residues. Germline CDR1 MDHEN, CDR2 SYDVKM. The CDR3, as DNA: TGTGCCAGCAGTCGACTCCAATCCTACGAGCAGTACTTC. Encoded protein: CASSRLQSYEQYF.

This clone occurred once. The V gene is TRBV5-1, the J gene TRBJ2-7, with a weak D call TRBD1 (5 bases). Germline values: CDR1 SGHRS, CDR2 YFSETQ. V dropped 0 bases and J dropped 5 bases, with 15 bases sitting between them. The CDR3 consists of 15 residues. The CDR3 spells CASSLVGQGGHEQYF. The DNA for the CDR3 is TGCGCCAGCAGCTTGGTTGGGCAGGGCGGACACGAGCAGTACTTC. Full variable domain (rest looked up from reference TRBV5-1 and TRBJ2-7): KAGVTQTPRYLIKTRGQQVTLSCSPISGHRSVSWYQQTPGQGLQFLFEYFSETQRNKGNFPGRFSGRQFSNSRSEMNVSTLELGDSALYLCASSLVGQGGHEQYFGPGTRLTVT.

The chain is built from TRBV7-8 and TRBJ2-7; the match to TRBD1 covers 7 bases. The V segment lost 1 base and the J segment 3 bases; nucleotides outside the gene matches: 15. Germline CDR1 SGHVS, CDR2 FQNEAQ. CDR3 size: 18 residues. CDR3 sequence (DNA): TGTGCCAGCAGCTTAGAACAGGGGAATTTTTTTTTAGGCTACGAGCAGTACTTC. This codes for CASSLEQGNFFLGYEQYF. The full variable domain, in which reference TRBV7-8 and TRBJ2-7 provide the parts outside the CDR3, is GAGVSQSPRYKVAKRGQDVALRCDPISGHVSLFWYQQALGQGPEFLTYFQNEAQLDKSGLPSDRFFAERPEGSVSTLKIQRTQQEDSAVYLCASSLEQGNFFLGYEQYFGPGTRLTVT.

The rearrangement links TRBV4-1 to TRBJ1-1; D call uncertain. The germline CDR1 and CDR2 sequences are MGHRA and YSYEKL. V lost 6 bases to trimming and J lost 3 bases, with 14 bases between them. CDR3 length equals 14 residues. In DNA form, the CDR3 reads TGCGCCAGCAGAAACCCCCTACGTGACACTGAAGCTTTCTTT. Encoded protein: CASRNPLRDTEAFF.

The gene calls are TRBV29-1 and TRBJ2-7; unclear D gene. The length of the CDR3 is 11 residues. V was clipped by 3 bases and J by 0 bases, with 3 bases between them. From germline, CDR1 is SQVTM and CDR2 ANQGSEA. The DNA for the CDR3 is TGCAGCGTTGATAGCTCCTACGAGCAGTACTTC. Translation: CSVDSSYEQYF.

The chain joins TRBV15 to TRBJ2-2; D remains unclear. The germline gives CDR1 LNHNV, CDR2 YYDKDF (reference sequence). This CDR3 spans 14 amino acids. The V end was cut by 0 bases, the J end by 6 bases, with 8 bases between. CDR3 sequence: CATSRDRLAGELFF. The CDR3 DNA is TGTGCCACCAGCAGAGATCGGTTGGCCGGGGAGCTGTTTTTT. Combining the CDR3 with reference TRBV15 and TRBJ2-2 gives the whole variable domain DAMVIQNPRYQVTQFGKPVTLSCSQTLNHNVMYWYQQKSSQAPKLLFHYYDKDFNNEADTPDNFQSRRPNTSFCFLDIRSPGLGDTAMYLCATSRDRLAGELFFGEGSRLTVL.

Here the CDR3 reads CASSPVGAGGMETQYF. CDR3 bases: TGTGCCAGCAGCCCAGTGGGGGCGGGAGGTATGGAGACCCAGTACTTC. The chain employs TRBV9 and TRBJ2-5; 8 bases are a match to TRBD2. Germline V gives CDR1 SGDLS, CDR2 YYNGEE. The V segment lost 4 bases and the J segment 5 bases; nucleotides outside the gene matches: 13. The CDR3 length is 16 residues.

The J gene is TRBJ1-6, the V gene TRBV4-1, with TRBD1 as a possible D gene (6 bases). V was shortened by 3 bases and J by 10 bases, with 13 bases between the two germline ends. This CDR3 has 14 residues. CDR1 is MGHRA and CDR2 is YSYEKL in the germline V gene. The CDR3 bases are TGCGCCAGCAGCCAGTGGGGGCCTGGCTCACCCCTCCACTTT. It encodes CASSQWGPGSPLHF.

This clone was detected only a few times. The genes are TRBV7-3 and TRBJ2-1; TRBD2 matches 8 bases. The CDR3 is 16 residues long. The J segment lost 4 bases and the V segment lost 0 bases, leaving 5 bases of the junction unmatched. Germline lookup yields CDR1 SGHTA and CDR2 FQGTGA. The CDR3: CASSLTSREGYNEQFF. CDR3 coding DNA: TGTGCCAGCAGCTTAACCTCCCGGGAGGGGTACAATGAGCAGTTCTTC. The whole variable domain, filled in from reference TRBV7-3 and TRBJ2-1, reads GAGVSQTPSNKVTEKGKYVELRCDPISGHTALYWYRQSLGQGPEFLIYFQGTGAADDSGLPNDRFFAVRPEGSVSTLKIQRTERGDSAVYLCASSLTSREGYNEQFFGPGTRLTVL.

This clone has more than one count but fewer than ten. The J gene is TRBJ1-1, the V gene TRBV12-3 or TRBV12-4, with 7 bases matching TRBD1. After removal of 8 bases from V and 0 bases from J, the junction contained 3 bases not matched to a gene. The CDR3 consists of 13 residues. The CDR3 protein is CASEGTVNTEAFF. For the CDR3, the DNA is TGTGCCAGCGAGGGGACAGTGAACACTGAAGCTTTCTTT.

The CDR3 loop is CASVSQGGSNYGYTF. CDR3 DNA: TGTGCCAGCGTCTCTCAGGGGGGATCTAACTATGGCTACACCTTC. The chain joins TRBV28 to TRBJ1-2, with 7 bases that match TRBD1. J gave up 0 bases and V 8 bases, and 9 bases lay outside the gene matches. Germline V gene data show CDR1 as MDHEN and CDR2 as SYDVKM. This CDR3 has 15 residues.

The chain recombines TRBV11-3 with TRBJ2-3; tentatively, D is TRBD2 (5 bases). The CDR3 is 12 amino acids. Trimming left V 4 bases short and J 5 bases short, with 7 bases between. CDR1 SGHNT and CDR2 YENEEA come from the germline V gene. The CDR3 loop reads CASSSEGDTQYF. CDR3 nucleotide sequence: TGTGCCAGCAGCTCCGAGGGAGATACGCAGTATTTT.

This chain joins TRBV19 and TRBJ1-5, with D tentatively TRBD1 (6 bases). CDR3 length equals 14 residues. The V end was cut by 8 bases, the J end by 6 bases, with 17 bases between. Germline CDR1 is LNHDA and CDR2 is SQIVND (reference sequence). CDR3 sequence (DNA): TGTGCCAGTGGGGGCGTGGGTGGTGGTCAGCCCCAGCATTTT. Protein sequence: CASGGVGGGQPQHF.

The chain links TRBV19 to TRBJ1-3, with D perhaps matching TRBD1 (6 bases). The V gene lost 0 bases and the J gene lost 3 bases, with 12 bases spanning the gap. Looked up from germline, CDR1 is LNHDA and CDR2 is SQIVND (reference sequence). This CDR3 has 16 residues. The CDR3 reads CASSIDRTAFGNTIYF. In DNA, the CDR3 is TGTGCCAGTAGTATAGATCGGACAGCCTTTGGAAACACCATATATTTT.

This chain uses TRBV7-6 with TRBJ2-5, with TRBD2 matching over 13 bases. This CDR3 has 16 amino acids. The germline CDR1 and CDR2 sequences are SGHVS and FNYEAQ. V lost 5 bases to trimming and J lost 5 bases; unmatched junction nucleotides: 8. CDR3 nucleotides: TGTGCCAGCAGCAATGGACTAGCGGGAGAAGGGGAGACCCAGTACTTC. It codes for CASSNGLAGEGETQYF.